The clone carrying this T cell receptor beta chain was observed at least ten times. Trimming shortened V by 9 bases and J by 0 bases, and 6 bases separated the two germline ends. The CDR3 covers 12 residues. These data come from a study of T cell repertoires in cytomegalovirus infection. The wider study: The public TCR beta signatures pointed to both CMV infection and matching HLA type.

TCRdb processed the reads anew with MiXCR; each CDR3 protein has one entry. The sample includes roughly 310,000 distinct CDR3 sequences, 17% of them seen just once. The chain employs TRBV12-3 or TRBV12-4 and TRBJ1-5; unclear D gene. The receptor was derived from a human donor in good health (CMV status not recorded). Some clones in this sample may be carry-over from other donors' samples. Input material: PBMCs. This CDR3 is CASTNSNQPQHF. The DNA for the CDR3 is TGTGCCAGTACGAATAGCAATCAGCCCCAGCATTTT.